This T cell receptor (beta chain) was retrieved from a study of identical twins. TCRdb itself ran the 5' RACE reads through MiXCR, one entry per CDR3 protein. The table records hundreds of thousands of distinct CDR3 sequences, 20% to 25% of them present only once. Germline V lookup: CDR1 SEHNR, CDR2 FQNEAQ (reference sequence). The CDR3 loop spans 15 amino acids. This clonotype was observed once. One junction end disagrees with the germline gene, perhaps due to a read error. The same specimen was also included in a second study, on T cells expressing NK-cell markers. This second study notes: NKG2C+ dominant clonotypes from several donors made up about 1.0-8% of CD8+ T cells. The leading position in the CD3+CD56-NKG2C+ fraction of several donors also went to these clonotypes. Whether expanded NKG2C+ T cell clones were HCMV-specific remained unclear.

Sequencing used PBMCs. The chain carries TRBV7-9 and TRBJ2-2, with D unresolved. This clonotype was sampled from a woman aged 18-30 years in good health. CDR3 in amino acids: CASSRPQKNIGELFF. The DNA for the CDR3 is TGTGCCAGCAGCCGCCCCCAGAAGAACATCGGGGAGCTGTTTTTT.